The source of this T cell receptor (beta chain) is a study of OX40 agonist ivuxolimab in advanced cancers. J gave up 4 bases and V 5 bases, and 7 bases lay outside the gene matches. This CDR3 contains 14 residues. Germline CDR1 PRHDT, CDR2 FYEKMQ (reference sequence). This clone was seen a single time. Sequenced by immunoSEQ multiplex PCR; TCRdb stores in-frame clones only, minus some. The top ten hold about 0.69% of the sample, which has fewer than 55,000 clones, about 81% seen once. Material: CD4+ or CD8+ T cells sorted from blood, obtained in a trial of the OX40 agonist ivuxolimab. The rearrangement uses TRBV13 and TRBJ2-7; 8 positions agree with TRBD2. The sequence derives from an adult with an advanced solid tumor such as melanoma, head and neck, liver or kidney cancer. The CDR3 reads CASSPGGPGYEQYF. The CDR3 coding sequence is TGTGCCAGCAGCCCGGGGGGGCCGGGGTACGAGCAGTACTTC.